The rows below give T cell receptor beta chains drawn from one sample of a study of blood T cell repertoires in COVID-19. Data came from immunoSEQ multiplex PCR; TCRdb stores just in-frame clones and leaves some out. The repertoire holds about 340,000 clones, with around 85% as singletons. Specimen: PBMCs or T cells enriched from blood (not recorded which). The source of these receptors is a woman aged 40 to 50 with acute COVID-19. Both conserved end residues are part of each CDR3. D genes are given only for firm matches. For some rows the clone size is stated as once, few or many, or as a class when expanded; others skip it.

- | TRBD1 | TRBJ2-6 | TRBV5-1 | TGCGCCAGCAGCTCTACAGGGGCTGGGGCCAACGTCCTGACTTTC | CASSSTGAGANVLTF
- | - | TRBJ2-1 | TRBV5-1 | TGCGCCAGCAGCTTGATTATTAGAGGCTCCTACAATGAGCAGTTCTTC | CASSLIIRGSYNEQFF
- | - | TRBJ2-7 | TRBV6-5 | TGTGCCAGCAGTTACTCATCATCGGCAGGGTACGAGCAGTACTTC | CASSYSSSAGYEQYF
- | - | TRBJ2-2 | TRBV5-1 | TGCGCCAGCAGCTTACCTCTAGCGACTAACACCGGGGAGCTGTTTTTT | CASSLPLATNTGELFF
- | - | TRBJ2-7 | TRBV7-8 | TGTGCCAGCAGCATGACGACTTCTGGTTACGAGCAGTACTTC | CASSMTTSGYEQYF
- | - | TRBJ1-6 | TRBV11-2 | TGTGCCAGCAGCTCTGCGGGGTTCCGTGATTCACCCCTCCACTTT | CASSSAGFRDSPLHF
- | - | TRBJ2-7 | TRBV6-5 | TGTGCCTCTATAGCGCCCGGCGGGGACTACGAGCAGTACTTC | CASIAPGGDYEQYF
few | - | TRBJ1-5 | TRBV28 | TGTGCCAGCAGTTTAGAGGCGGGCCAGCCCCAGCATTTT | CASSLEAGQPQHF
- | TRBD1 | TRBJ1-4 | TRBV7-9 | TGTGCCAGCAGCTTAGCGCCGGGCCAGGGGGACGAAAAACTGTTTTTT | CASSLAPGQGDEKLFF
once | - | TRBJ2-3 | TRBV5-1 | TGCGCCAGCAGCTCTGGACAGAGCACAGATACGCAGTATTTT | CASSSGQSTDTQYF
few | - | TRBJ1-1 | TRBV5-1 | TGCGCCAGCAGCTTGGATGGGAGCGGGCTAATGAACACTGAAGCTTTCTTT | CASSLDGSGLMNTEAFF
- | TRBD2 | TRBJ2-1 | TRBV7-9 | TGTGCCAGCAGGACGGGACTAGCGAGCTCCTACAATGAGCAGTTCTTC | CASRTGLASSYNEQFF
- | - | TRBJ2-5 | TRBV10-3 | TGTGCCATCAGTGATTTCGGCGGGGAGACCCAGTACTTC | CAISDFGGETQYF
- | TRBD1 | TRBJ2-7 | TRBV29-1 | TGCAGCGTTGACGTGGGTGATGGGACAGAAACCTACGAGCAGTACTTC | CSVDVGDGTETYEQYF
- | - | TRBJ2-7 | TRBV7-2 | TGTGCCAGCAGCTCTGTGGCGGCAAACTACGAGCAGTACTTC | CASSSVAANYEQYF
- | TRBD1 | TRBJ1-1 | TRBV6-5 | TGTGCCAGCAGTAAATACTACAGGGGGGACACTGAAGCTTTCTTT | CASSKYYRGDTEAFF
- | - | TRBJ2-2 | TRBV15 | TGTGCCACCAGCAGAGGTAAAGGGGCGAACACCGGGGAGCTGTTTTTT | CATSRGKGANTGELFF
- | - | TRBJ2-5 | TRBV5-1 | TGCGCCAGCAGCTTGGCCGCGATTACAGGGAGCACCGAGACCCAGTACTTC | CASSLAAITGSTETQYF
- | TRBD1 | TRBJ1-1 | TRBV2 | TGTGCCAGCGGGCGGGACAGGGGCTTTAACTCTGAAGCTTTCTTT | CASGRDRGFNSEAFF
once | TRBD1 | TRBJ1-1 | TRBV7-9 | TGTGCCAGCAGCCCGACAGGGGATTTCAACACTGAAGCTTTCTTT | CASSPTGDFNTEAFF
- | - | TRBJ1-5 | TRBV10-3 | TGTGCCATCAGTGAGTCGATCGGCAGTCAGGGGCCCCAGCATTTT | CAISESIGSQGPQHF
- | - | TRBJ1-4 | TRBV18 | TGTGCCAGCTCACCGAGCGGGAATGAAAAACTGTTTTTT | CASSPSGNEKLFF
- | TRBD2 | TRBJ2-3 | TRBV3-1/TRBV3-2 | TGTGCCAGCAGCCGGACTAGCGGGGTTAGCACAGATACGCAGTATTTT | CASSRTSGVSTDTQYF
few | - | TRBJ1-1 | TRBV7-2 | TGTGCCAGCAGCTCTAGATCAGGGTCAACTGAAGCTTTCTTT | CASSSRSGSTEAFF
once | TRBD1 | TRBJ1-1 | TRBV5-6 | TGTGCCAGCAGCTTGTGGACAGGGAAGAACACTGAAGCTTTCTTT | CASSLWTGKNTEAFF
few | TRBD1 | TRBJ1-1 | TRBV7-9 | TGTGCCAGCAGCTTAGTGGTGTCAGGGGGGACTGAAGCTTTCTTT | CASSLVVSGGTEAFF
- | - | TRBJ1-2 | TRBV7-2 | TGTGCCAGCAGCCCGTGGGCAATGGACTACACCTTC | CASSPWAMDYTF
- | - | TRBJ2-6 | TRBV6-5 | TGTGCCAGTCACTCTGGGGCCAACGTCCTGACTTTC | CASHSGANVLTF
- | - | TRBJ2-5 | TRBV18 | TGTGCCAGCTCACCACCGACACTCCAAGAGACCCAGTACTTC | CASSPPTLQETQYF
- | - | TRBJ1-1 | TRBV5-1 | TGCGCCAGCAGCTTGGAAGGGGCAGGAACTGAAGCTTTCTTT | CASSLEGAGTEAFF
- | TRBD1 | TRBJ1-2 | TRBV7-2 | TGTGCCAGCAGCCCGCCGACAGGGGGCTATGGCTACACCTTC | CASSPPTGGYGYTF
few | TRBD1 | TRBJ2-7 | TRBV19 | TGTGCCAGTAGTCGACAGGGGATCTACGAGCAGTACTTC | CASSRQGIYEQYF
- | TRBD2 | TRBJ2-3 | TRBV28 | TGTGCCAGCAGAGGACTAGCGGGAGGTACAGATACGCAGTATTTT | CASRGLAGGTDTQYF
- | TRBD1 | TRBJ2-7 | TRBV6-5 | TGTGCCAGCAGGAACCGGGACAGGGGCTCCTACGAGCAGTACTTC | CASRNRDRGSYEQYF
- | - | TRBJ1-3 | TRBV6-2/TRBV6-3 | TGTGCCAGCAGTTACGGAGGACTTGGAGGAAACACCATATATTTT | CASSYGGLGGNTIYF
- | - | TRBJ2-5 | TRBV12-5 | TGTGCTAGTGGTTTGGCACGGGGTAGCCCCCAAGAGACCCAGTACTTC | CASGLARGSPQETQYF
- | - | TRBJ2-3 | TRBV7-2 | TGTGCCAGCAGCTTAAGGTCGGGAGGCACAGATACGCAGTATTTT | CASSLRSGGTDTQYF
few | - | TRBJ2-6 | TRBV28 | TGTGCCAGCAGTTTAAGACTAGGGTTTGGGGCCAACGTCCTGACTTTC | CASSLRLGFGANVLTF
once | TRBD2 | TRBJ2-1 | TRBV7-3 | TGTGCCAGCAGCCCCCGGACTAGCGATTTCAACAATGAGCAGTTCTTC | CASSPRTSDFNNEQFF
- | TRBD1 | TRBJ1-2 | TRBV3-1/TRBV3-2 | TGTGCCAGCAGCCAACCACTAGGGACAGGGGATGGCTACACCTTC | CASSQPLGTGDGYTF
- | TRBD1 | TRBJ2-7 | TRBV4-1 | TGCGCCAGCAGCGGACAGGGAACCCACGAGCAGTACTTC | CASSGQGTHEQYF
- | - | TRBJ2-1 | TRBV7-9 | TGTGCCAGCAGCTCGGGGAGTACCTCCTACAATGAGCAGTTCTTC | CASSSGSTSYNEQFF
- | TRBD1 | TRBJ1-6 | TRBV18 | TGTGCCAGCTCACCAGGGACAGGAGATAATTCACCCCTCCACTTT | CASSPGTGDNSPLHF
- | TRBD1 | TRBJ1-2 | TRBV5-6 | TGTGCCAGCAGCGGCGACAGGGGGAACTATGGCTACACCTTC | CASSGDRGNYGYTF
- | - | TRBJ1-2 | TRBV7-2 | TGTGCCAGCAGCTCGTACTCTGGCTACACCTTC | CASSSYSGYTF
few | TRBD1 | TRBJ2-7 | TRBV2 | TGTGCCAGCACTCCGGACAGGGGAGAGCAGTACTTC | CASTPDRGEQYF
- | TRBD1 | TRBJ1-1 | TRBV28 | TGTGCCAGCAGCCCCCCCAGGGGGCGCTTACCTGAAGCTTTCTTT | CASSPPRGRLPEAFF
- | - | TRBJ2-1 | TRBV19 | TGTGCCAGTAGCTCGGACGGGAGCTCCTACAATGAGCAGTTCTTC | CASSSDGSSYNEQFF
- | TRBD1 | TRBJ2-1 | TRBV7-3 | TGTGCCAGCAGCTTAACGGGACAGGGTAGGAGCTCCTACAATGAGCAGTTCTTC | CASSLTGQGRSSYNEQFF
- | - | TRBJ2-5 | TRBV21-1 | TGTGCCAGCGGACGACCCGGGACAGGTCAGCCCGACCCTTTACAAGAGACCCAGTACTTC | CASGRPGTGQPDPLQETQYF
- | TRBD1 | TRBJ2-3 | TRBV7-9 | TGTGCCAGCAGCTTGTCAGGGACAGGGGCGACTAGCACAGATACGCAGTATTTT | CASSLSGTGATSTDTQYF
- | - | TRBJ2-5 | TRBV28 | TGTGCCAGCACCACGGGAGGAGGGGGGCCCCAAGAGACCCAGTACTTC | CASTTGGGGPQETQYF
- | TRBD1 | TRBJ1-1 | TRBV10-2 | TGCGCCAGCAGCGGACAGGGATCTGAAGCTTTCTTT | CASSGQGSEAFF
once | TRBD1 | TRBJ1-4 | TRBV15 | TGTGCCACCAGCGGTTATCAGGGGGCGCCTCGGGAAAAACTGTTTTTT | CATSGYQGAPREKLFF